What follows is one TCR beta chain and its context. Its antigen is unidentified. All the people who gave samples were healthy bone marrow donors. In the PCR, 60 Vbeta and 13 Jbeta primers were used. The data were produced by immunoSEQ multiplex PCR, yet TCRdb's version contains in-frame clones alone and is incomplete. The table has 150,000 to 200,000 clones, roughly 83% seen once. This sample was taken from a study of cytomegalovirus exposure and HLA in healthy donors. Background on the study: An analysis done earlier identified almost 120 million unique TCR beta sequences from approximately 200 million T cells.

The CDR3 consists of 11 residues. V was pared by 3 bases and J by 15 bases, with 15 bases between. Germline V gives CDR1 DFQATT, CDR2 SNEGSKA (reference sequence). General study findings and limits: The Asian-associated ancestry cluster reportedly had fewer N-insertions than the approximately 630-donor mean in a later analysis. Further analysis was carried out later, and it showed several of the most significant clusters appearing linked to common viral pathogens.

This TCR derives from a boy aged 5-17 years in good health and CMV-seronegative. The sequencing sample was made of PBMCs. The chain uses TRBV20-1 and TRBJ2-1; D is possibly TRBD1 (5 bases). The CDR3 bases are TGCAGTGCTAGTACCGGACAATGGCGGTTCTTC. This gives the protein CSASTGQWRFF.